The 30 T cell receptor beta chains given below trace back to one sample, sequenced in a study of metastatic and nonmetastatic thyroid tumors. Not a single patient had been given any form of treatment at any point before undergoing thyroid surgery. TCRdb redid the clone calls on the PCR reads using MiXCR. The repertoire holds about 22,000 clones, with 15% to 20% as singletons. The sample was adjacent normal tissue. The receptors were sampled from a male donor with papillary thyroid cancer or a benign thyroid nodule (not recorded which). Some clones in this sample may be carry-over from other donors' samples.

This clone came up many times. The J gene is TRBJ2-3, the V gene TRBV20-1, with 9 bases matching TRBD1. Germline CDR1 is DFQATT and CDR2 is SNEGSKA (reference sequence). Trimming removed 5 bases from V and 4 bases from J; junction bases left unmatched: 10. The CDR3 totals 15 residues. CDR3 nucleotide sequence: TGCAGTGCTCCCCCGGGACAGGGTATTGCAGATACGCAGTATTTT. Translation gives CSAPPGQGIADTQYF.

The sample holds a few counts of this clone. The chain recombines TRBV12-3 or TRBV12-4 with TRBJ1-5; D is possibly TRBD1 (6 bases). The CDR3 extends over 15 amino acids. Trimming removed 3 bases from V and 0 bases from J, with 9 bases in between. CDR3 residues: CASSFSGDSNQPQHF. CDR3 coding DNA: TGTGCCAGCAGTTTCTCAGGGGATAGCAATCAGCCCCAGCATTTT.

A remark on this clone: The conserved phenylalanine or tryptophan normally closing the CDR3 is absent here, so this likely arose from a read error. The gene calls are TRBV2 and TRBJ1-3; 9 nucleotides agree with TRBD1. This CDR3 has 13 amino acids. Per germline, CDR1 SNHLY and CDR2 FYNNEI. V trimming: 9 bases; J trimming: 4 bases; junction bases outside the gene matches: 4. The CDR3 is CARGQGKGNTIYH. In DNA, the CDR3 is TGTGCCAGAGGACAGGGGAAAGGAAACACCATATATCAT.

This clone was found many times. The chain uses TRBV9 and TRBJ2-5; TRBD1 agrees at 9 bases. Germline CDR1 and CDR2: SGDLS and YYNGEE. J lost 1 base, V lost 0 bases, and 1 base had no gene match. The CDR3 runs to 15 residues. This CDR3 is CASSVEGQGQETQYF. The DNA of the CDR3 is TGTGCCAGCAGCGTAGAGGGACAGGGCCAAGAGACCCAGTACTTC.

This clone was picked up many times. The chain combines TRBV13 with TRBJ1-2; tentatively, D is TRBD1 (6 bases). Germline V gene sequence: CDR1 PRHDT, CDR2 FYEKMQ (reference sequence). The CDR3 has 13 residues. Trimming took 0 bases from V and 13 from J, leaving 15 bases between them. CDR3 sequence (DNA): TGTGCCAGCAGCTTAGGCCCCCGAGGGGGTCCCACCTTC. Amino acid sequence: CASSLGPRGGPTF.

This clone was counted between two and nine times. The chain uses TRBV10-1 and TRBJ2-1; D is perhaps TRBD2 (6 bases). Germline values: CDR1 WNHNN, CDR2 SYGVQD (reference sequence). This CDR3 has 16 residues. Trimming shortened V by 0 bases and J by 3 bases, and 12 bases separated the two germline ends. CDR3 in amino acids: CASSESKAGGYNEQFF. In DNA form, the CDR3 reads TGCGCCAGCAGTGAGTCGAAAGCGGGCGGCTACAATGAGCAGTTCTTC.

The table lists this clone with many counts. One end of the junction is discordant with germline, which a read error may explain. Other DNA sequences within the sample encode an identical CDR3. The CDR3 loop is CASSPRAGEAFF. For the CDR3, the DNA is TGCGCCAGCAGCCCTAGGGCAGGGGAAGCTTTCTTT. The chain links TRBV7-2 to TRBJ1-1; D perhaps matches TRBD1 (5 bases). Germline V lookup: CDR1 SGHTA, CDR2 FQGNSA. The CDR3 extends over 12 amino acids.

In this sample, this clone turned up many times. The CDR3 sequence is CASSQSRLAGDPNEQFF. The CDR3, as DNA: TGCGCCAGCAGCCAGTCCAGACTAGCGGGGGACCCCAATGAGCAGTTCTTC. The genes are TRBV4-1 and TRBJ2-1; 12 bases align to TRBD2. Looked up from germline, CDR1 is MGHRA and CDR2 is YSYEKL. The CDR3 spans 17 residues. The ends lost 3 bases at V and 6 bases at J; junction bases unmatched: 9.

This rearrangement joins TRBV5-1 to TRBJ2-2; 11 nucleotides align to TRBD2. This CDR3 is built from 18 residues. Germline V gives CDR1 SGHRS, CDR2 YFSETQ. With 5 bases clipped from V and 0 bases from J, the junction kept 9 bases outside the gene matches. DNA of the CDR3: TGCGCCAGCAGTCCCTGGGGACTAGCGGCCGCGAACACCGGGGAGCTGTTTTTT. It codes for CASSPWGLAAANTGELFF. The entire variable domain, with the rest obtained from reference TRBV5-1 and TRBJ2-2, is as follows: KAGVTQTPRYLIKTRGQQVTLSCSPISGHRSVSWYQQTPGQGLQFLFEYFSETQRNKGNFPGRFSGRQFSNSRSEMNVSTLELGDSALYLCASSPWGLAAANTGELFFGEGSRLTVL.

The V call is TRBV6-1, the J call TRBJ1-6, with 9 bases aligning to TRBD1. The CDR3 loop spans 15 amino acids. Losses at the gene ends were 4 bases for V and 9 bases for J; bases not matched to a gene: 7. Germline V CDR1 and CDR2: MNHNS, SASEGT. The CDR3 protein is CASSAVQGAVSPLHF. CDR3 sequence (DNA): TGTGCCAGCAGTGCAGTACAGGGGGCGGTTTCACCCCTCCACTTT.

Turning to this clone: An end of the junction does not agree with germline; a read error may underlie this. This chain links TRBV19 with TRBJ1-5; D perhaps matches TRBD1 (6 bases). CDR1 LNHDA and CDR2 SQIVND come from the germline V gene (reference sequence). The CDR3 has 16 amino acids. CDR3 in amino acids: CAGSTRQVLMNQPQHF. As DNA, the CDR3 is TGTGCCGGTAGTACCCGACAGGTTTTAATGAATCAGCCCCAGCATTTT.

There are many counts of this clone. J is TRBJ2-2 and V is TRBV27; 12 bases agree with TRBD1. Germline trimming cut 7 bases from V and 5 bases from J; bases unmatched to any gene: 8. The CDR3 totals 16 residues. CDR1 MNHEY and CDR2 SMNVEV come from the germline V gene (reference sequence). The CDR3: CASTKRDRGLTGELFF. The CDR3, as DNA: TGTGCCAGCACCAAAAGGGACAGGGGGCTTACCGGGGAGCTGTTTTTT.

This clone is medium-sized by share. The chain uses TRBV20-1 and TRBJ1-2, with D maybe TRBD1 (6 bases). The CDR3 runs 15 residues. From germline, CDR1 is DFQATT and CDR2 SNEGSKA (reference sequence). With 3 bases removed from V and 2 bases from J, the gap between germline ends came to 16 bases. CDR3 amino acids: CSASGSGATNYGYTF. DNA for the CDR3: TGCAGTGCTAGTGGGTCAGGGGCGACGAACTATGGCTACACCTTC.

This clone showed up many times. The gene calls are TRBV9 and TRBJ2-1; 14 bases line up with TRBD2. After removal of 4 bases from V and 8 bases from J, the junction contained 8 bases not matched to a gene. Germline CDR1 and CDR2: SGDLS and YYNGEE. The CDR3 consists of 16 residues. The CDR3 DNA is TGTGCCAGCAGCCCCCGACTAGCGGGGGGGGGCTATGAGCAGTTCTTC. Amino acids: CASSPRLAGGGYEQFF.

This clone was seen ten or more times. V is TRBV20-1 and J is TRBJ2-7; D is uncertain. This CDR3 region has 13 residues. V gave up 0 bases and J gave up 0 bases, with 6 bases separating them. Germline CDR1 DFQATT, CDR2 SNEGSKA (reference sequence). CDR3 in DNA: TGCAGTGCTAGAGAGACGAGCTCCTACGAGCAGTACGTC. Protein sequence: CSARETSSYEQYV.

This clone was seen many times. The chain employs TRBV11-2 and TRBJ1-2; 8 bases are shared with TRBD1. Germline trimming cut 5 bases from V and 7 bases from J; bases unmatched to any gene: 12. The CDR3 extends over 15 amino acids. Looked up from germline, CDR1 is SGHAT and CDR2 is FQNNGV. The CDR3, as DNA: TGTGCCAGCAGCCCCCCCCGGACAGGGTCTTTTGGCTACACCTTC. This encodes CASSPPRTGSFGYTF.

With regard to this clone: This may arise from a read error, as a much more abundant clone is one base away. This same CDR3 is encoded by further DNA sequences in the sample. V gene TRBV4-3 combines with J gene TRBJ2-2; possibly TRBD2 for D (5 bases). This CDR3 spans 16 amino acids. Looked up from germline, CDR1 is LGHNA and CDR2 is YSLEER. CDR3 protein: CASSQSSRTNTGELFF. The CDR3 DNA is TGCGCCAGCAGCCAATCTAGCCGAACGAACACAGGGGAGCTGTTTTTT.

This clone was counted ten times or more. The chain employs TRBV19 and TRBJ1-1; D is possibly TRBD1 (5 bases). Trimming cost V 5 bases and J 1 base, with 11 bases left between them. Germline CDR1 and CDR2: LNHDA and SQIVND (reference sequence). The CDR3 is made up of 14 amino acids. CDR3 sequence: CASSAGFGNTEAFF. Written as DNA, the CDR3 is TGTGCCAGTAGTGCAGGGTTTGGGAACACTGAAGCTTTCTTT.

This clone has more than one count but fewer than ten. A much larger clone differs from this one at a single base, so this may be a read error. This chain connects TRBV5-5 to TRBJ1-6, with 7 positions matching TRBD1. This CDR3 contains 16 residues. Germline V lookup: CDR1 SGHKS, CDR2 YYEKEE (reference sequence). Trimming at V came to 4 bases and at J to 10 bases, leaving 14 bases not matched to a gene. CDR3 nucleotide sequence: TGTGCCAGCAGCCTTGACTGTACAGGGGTGATGTCACCCCTCCACTTT. Encoded protein: CASSLDCTGVMSPLHF.

V usage is TRBV10-1 and J usage is TRBJ1-6, with 12 bases lining up with TRBD1. This CDR3 spans 19 amino acids. Losses at the gene ends were 10 bases for V and 3 bases for J; bases not matched to a gene: 16. Germline CDR1 reads WNHNN; CDR2 reads SYGVQD (reference sequence). This chain's CDR3 is CAMNRDRGPILFYNSPLHF. CDR3 DNA: TGCGCCATGAACCGGGACAGGGGGCCTATACTCTTCTATAATTCACCCCTCCACTTT.

The sample holds many counts of this clone. A read error may account for a junction end that differs from germline. The genes are TRBV16 and TRBJ1-1; 7 nucleotides match TRBD1. Germline-derived CDR1 and CDR2 are KGHSY and FQNENV. The CDR3 is 13 amino acids. CDR3: CANSHLDRAEAFF. Here the CDR3 DNA reads TGTGCCAACAGCCACCTCGACAGGGCGGAAGCTTTCTTT.

This clone has ten or more counts. The gene calls are TRBV5-5 and TRBJ2-1, with a possible D match to TRBD2 (5 bases). Trimming stripped 2 bases from V and 8 bases from J, with 14 bases between. This CDR3 contains 14 residues. Germline assignment: CDR1 SGHKS and CDR2 YYEKEE (reference sequence). The CDR3 DNA follows: TGTGCCAGCAGCTTCAACCCCACTAGTTATGAGCAGTTCTTC. Amino acid sequence: CASSFNPTSYEQFF.

This clone was seen ten or more times. The chain is built from TRBV19 and TRBJ2-1; possibly TRBD2 for D (6 bases). Germline V gene sequence: CDR1 LNHDA, CDR2 SQIVND (reference sequence). The CDR3 has 13 residues. V lost 1 base to trimming and J lost 9 bases, with 10 bases between them. Here the CDR3 reads CASSIAGAGEQFF. The CDR3 DNA sequence: TGTGCCAGTAGTATAGCGGGAGCAGGTGAGCAGTTCTTC.

V usage is TRBV6-1 and J usage is TRBJ2-7; no clear D. This CDR3 comprises 13 residues. The germline V gene has CDR1 MNHNS and CDR2 SASEGT. V lost 7 bases, J lost 7 bases, and 17 bases lay in between. CDR3 in DNA: TGTGCCAGCACCTCTTACGTCGGGCGGGAGCAGTACTTC. It codes for CASTSYVGREQYF.

This clone ranks as medium-sized (0.01 to 0.1%). This chain uses TRBV5-1 with TRBJ1-2; possibly TRBD1 for D (6 bases). Germline values: CDR1 SGHRS, CDR2 YFSETQ. Between the trimmed V and J ends, which lost 4 bases and 1 base, there was a span of 11 bases. The CDR3 runs to 14 residues. The CDR3 nucleotides read TGCGCCAGCAGCCAGGCAGGGGATAACTATGGCTACACCTTC. Translation gives CASSQAGDNYGYTF. Using reference TRBV5-1 and TRBJ1-2 for the parts outside the CDR3, the full variable domain is KAGVTQTPRYLIKTRGQQVTLSCSPISGHRSVSWYQQTPGQGLQFLFEYFSETQRNKGNFPGRFSGRQFSNSRSEMNVSTLELGDSALYLCASSQAGDNYGYTFGSGTRLTVV.

Regarding this clone: An end of the junction differs from the germline gene, which may be a read error. The V and J genes are TRBV11-2 and TRBJ1-1; 10 positions match TRBD1. In germline, CDR1 is SGHAT, CDR2 FQNNGV. The CDR3 loop spans 12 amino acids. In nucleotides, the CDR3 is TGTGCCAGCAGCTATGGGGGACAGGGGCTTTCTTTT. Amino acids: CASSYGGQGLSF. The full variable domain, with the rest looked up from reference TRBV11-2 and TRBJ1-1, is EAGVAQSPRYKIIEKRQSVAFWCNPISGHATLYWYQQILGQGPKLLIQFQNNGVVDDSQLPKDRFSAERLKGVDSTLKIQPAKLEDSAVYLCASSYGGQGLSFGQGTRLTVV.

The chain joins TRBV6-1 to TRBJ2-2, with a tentative D call TRBD1 (6 bases). The V gene's germline CDR1 is MNHNS and CDR2 SASEGT. The V and J ends lost 6 bases and 5 bases respectively, with 13 bases between them. The CDR3 length is 14 residues. As DNA, the CDR3 is TGTGCCAGCAGAACCTCACAGGGAACCGGGGAGCTGTTTTTT. Protein product: CASRTSQGTGELFF.

This clone qualifies as medium-sized. The V gene is TRBV7-2, the J gene TRBJ1-1, with D perhaps TRBD1 (5 bases). Trimming pared 1 base from V and 4 bases from J, leaving 7 bases between. There are 13 residues in the CDR3. Per germline, CDR1 SGHTA and CDR2 FQGNSA. The CDR3 sequence: CASSLGQLTEAFF. In DNA, the CDR3 is TGTGCCAGCAGCTTAGGACAGCTCACTGAAGCTTTCTTT.

The CDR3 is CVGSFRGQGEKLFF. The CDR3 coding sequence is TGCGTCGGCAGCTTCAGGGGGCAGGGTGAAAAACTGTTTTTT. The chain links TRBV5-1 to TRBJ1-4; 8 nucleotides line up with TRBD1. The CDR3 has 14 residues. Germline assignment: CDR1 SGHRS and CDR2 YFSETQ. Together with reference TRBV5-1 and TRBJ1-4, the CDR3 gives the full variable domain: KAGVTQTPRYLIKTRGQQVTLSCSPISGHRSVSWYQQTPGQGLQFLFEYFSETQRNKGNFPGRFSGRQFSNSRSEMNVSTLELGDSALYLCVGSFRGQGEKLFFGSGTQLSVL.

This clone showed up many times. J is TRBJ2-3 and V is TRBV14; 9 bases align to TRBD2. The junction had 6 bases not matched to a gene; V was cut back by 4 bases and J by 1 base. CDR3 length equals 16 residues. Germline loops: CDR1 SGHDN, CDR2 FVKESK. In DNA, the CDR3 is TGTGCCAGCAGCCCATACGAGCGGGGGGGCACAGATACGCAGTATTTT. It encodes CASSPYERGGTDTQYF.